The 10 T cell receptor beta chains reported below all come from one sample, sequenced in a study of OX40 agonist ivuxolimab in advanced cancers. Profiled with immunoSEQ multiplex PCR; TCRdb holds only in-frame clones, not every one. Of 35,000 to 40,000 clones listed, more than 85% are singletons. The source material was CD4+ or CD8+ T cells sorted from blood, sampled in a trial of the OX40 agonist ivuxolimab. These receptors all come from an adult with an advanced solid tumor such as melanoma, head and neck, liver or kidney cancer.

V gene TRBV11-2 combines with J gene TRBJ2-5; 11 bases fit TRBD2. The J segment lost 1 base and the V segment lost 5 bases, leaving 12 bases of the junction unmatched. CDR3 size: 18 residues. Germline CDR1 and CDR2: SGHAT and FQNNGV. CDR3: CASSPKVLAGGVQETQYF. The CDR3 DNA is TGTGCCAGCAGCCCAAAGGTCTTAGCGGGGGGGGTCCAAGAGACCCAGTACTTC. Filled out from reference TRBV11-2 and TRBJ2-5, the complete variable domain reads EAGVAQSPRYKIIEKRQSVAFWCNPISGHATLYWYQQILGQGPKLLIQFQNNGVVDDSQLPKDRFSAERLKGVDSTLKIQPAKLEDSAVYLCASSPKVLAGGVQETQYFGPGTRLLVL.

The chain joins TRBV7-3 to TRBJ2-5, with a possible D match to TRBD1 (6 bases). CDR3 length equals 13 residues. CDR1 SGHTA and CDR2 FQGTGA come from the germline V gene. V lost 5 bases, J lost 5 bases, and 12 bases lay in between. In nucleotides, the CDR3 is TGTGCCAGCAGCCCACAGGGCAGGGAGACCCAGTACTTC. Its translation: CASSPQGRETQYF.

This chain uses TRBV6-1 with TRBJ1-2; no clear D gene. Germline assignment: CDR1 MNHNS and CDR2 SASEGT. V was pared by 2 bases and J by 4 bases, with 5 bases between. The CDR3 runs 12 residues. The CDR3 nucleotides read TGTGCCAGCAGTGAATCCAGCTATGGCTACACCTTC. Encoded protein: CASSESSYGYTF.

The gene calls are TRBV7-2 and TRBJ2-7, with 7 bases lining up with TRBD2. The V segment lost 5 bases and the J segment 0 bases; nucleotides outside the gene matches: 1. The CDR3 covers 13 residues. Germline CDR1 reads SGHTA; CDR2 reads FQGNSA. The CDR3 sequence: CASSRGGSYEQYF. The CDR3 DNA sequence: TGTGCCAGCAGCCGCGGGGGCTCCTACGAGCAGTACTTC.

The V call is TRBV6-5, the J call TRBJ2-5; 11 nucleotides match TRBD2. This CDR3 comprises 15 residues. V lost 5 bases, J lost 2 bases, and 4 bases stayed unmatched. Germline lookup yields CDR1 MNHEY and CDR2 SVGAGI. The CDR3 reads CASSPRLAGQETQYF. The CDR3 nucleotides are TGTGCCAGCAGTCCTCGACTAGCGGGGCAAGAGACCCAGTACTTC.

The chain carries TRBV13 and TRBJ1-1; a possible D gene is TRBD1 (5 bases). Germline V gene lookup returns CDR1 PRHDT and CDR2 FYEKMQ (reference sequence). There are 16 residues in the CDR3. V shed 0 bases and J shed 2 bases, with 13 bases lying between them. CDR3 sequence: CASSLGWDFANTEAFF. The CDR3, as DNA: TGTGCCAGCAGCTTAGGCTGGGACTTTGCTAACACTGAAGCTTTCTTT.

The chain is built from TRBV30 and TRBJ1-1; the match to TRBD1 covers 7 bases. Germline values: CDR1 GTSNPN, CDR2 SVGIG (reference sequence). The CDR3 has 14 residues. Trimming cost V 2 bases and J 6 bases; bases outside gene matches: 9. The DNA for the CDR3 is TGTGCCTGGAGTCCCCGAGGGGGCTTGGCTGAAGCTTTCTTT. It codes for CAWSPRGGLAEAFF.

The J gene is TRBJ1-1, the V gene TRBV7-3; D gene uncertain. There are 14 residues in the CDR3. V was pared by 1 base and J by 4 bases, with 10 bases between. The germline CDR1 and CDR2 sequences are SGHTA and FQGTGA. The CDR3 region is CASSLMAQSTEAFF. CDR3 coding DNA: TGTGCCAGCAGCTTAATGGCTCAATCCACTGAAGCTTTCTTT.

The rearrangement links TRBV6-1 to TRBJ2-7, with D possibly being TRBD1 or TRBD2 (5 bases each). The germline CDR1 and CDR2 sequences are MNHNS and SASEGT. Between the trimmed V and J ends, which lost 4 bases and 5 bases, there was a span of 12 bases. The CDR3 is 13 residues long. In DNA form, the CDR3 reads TGTGCCAGCAGTGGATCAGGGAGTAACGAGCAGTACTTC. Translated, it gives CASSGSGSNEQYF.

The V gene is TRBV5-1, the J gene TRBJ1-1, with TRBD1 identical over 10 bases. The CDR3 length is 15 residues. CDR1 and CDR2 (germline): SGHRS, YFSETQ. J gave up 11 bases and V 2 bases, and 12 bases lay outside the gene matches. The CDR3, as DNA: TGCGCCAGCAGCTTAAATACGGGACAGGGGAATTGGGCTTTCTTT. Amino acids: CASSLNTGQGNWAFF.